These 6 T cell receptor beta chains were all obtained from the same sample, sequenced in a study of blood T cell repertoires in COVID-19. Here immunoSEQ multiplex PCR was the method, and the copy in TCRdb shows in-frame clones only, minus some. Seen here are roughly 240,000 clones, 80% to 90% observed once, and the top ten hold 2.5% to 3%. Sequencing was done on a sample of PBMCs or T cells enriched from blood (not recorded which). The receptor set was obtained from a woman aged 25 to 39 with acute COVID-19.

The chain links TRBV6-5 to TRBJ2-7; D perhaps matches TRBD2 (5 bases). Per the germline V gene, CDR1 is MNHEY and CDR2 is SVGAGI. This CDR3 region has 12 residues. V dropped 7 bases and J dropped 2 bases, with 9 bases sitting between them. CDR3 DNA: TGTGCCAGCATGACCGGGGCCTACGAGCAGTACTTC. Its translation is CASMTGAYEQYF.

V gene TRBV3-1 (or the pseudogene TRBV3-2) combines with J gene TRBJ2-2, with D hard to call. This CDR3 region has 14 residues. Between the trimmed V and J ends, which lost 1 base and 3 bases, there was a span of 6 bases. Germline V gene data show CDR1 as LGHDT and CDR2 as YNNKEL (reference sequence). The CDR3 here is CASSQVGDTGELFF. CDR3 coding DNA: TGTGCCAGCAGCCAAGTAGGAGACACCGGGGAGCTGTTTTTT.

V is TRBV7-2 and J is TRBJ2-7, with 10 bases lining up with TRBD2. Germline loops: CDR1 SGHTA, CDR2 FQGNSA. This CDR3 contains 15 residues. After removal of 3 bases from V and 2 bases from J, the junction contained 4 bases not matched to a gene. The CDR3 DNA is TGTGCCAGCAGCTTTACTAGCGGGGAACCCTACGAGCAGTACTTC. This encodes CASSFTSGEPYEQYF.

V usage is TRBV24-1 and J usage is TRBJ2-3; 9 positions agree with TRBD2. This CDR3 contains 18 residues. The ends lost 4 bases at V and 6 bases at J; junction bases unmatched: 16. Germline lookup yields CDR1 KGHDR and CDR2 SFDVKD. The CDR3 protein is CATSDPRYSGGAEDTQYF. The CDR3, as DNA: TGTGCCACCAGTGACCCCAGATATAGCGGGGGAGCCGAGGATACGCAGTATTTT.

This sequence joins TRBV4-1 and TRBJ2-2; 9 bases match TRBD2. Germline V lookup: CDR1 MGHRA, CDR2 YSYEKL. The CDR3 has 17 amino acids. Trimming cost V 0 bases and J 0 bases; bases outside gene matches: 2. Here the CDR3 DNA reads TGCGCCAGCAGCCAAGAGCTAGCGGGAACGAACACCGGGGAGCTGTTTTTT. As protein: CASSQELAGTNTGELFF.

The chain links TRBV2 to TRBJ2-3; maybe TRBD1 (6 bases). The CDR3 spans 17 residues. From germline, CDR1 is SNHLY and CDR2 FYNNEI. Trimming shortened V by 8 bases and J by 3 bases, and 24 bases separated the two germline ends. Here the CDR3 reads CASQTHFEGVGTDTQYF. The CDR3 DNA reads TGTGCCAGCCAGACCCACTTCGAGGGGGTTGGGACAGATACGCAGTATTTT.